Shown below are 24 T cell receptor beta chains from a single sample sequenced in a study of breast tumors, draining lymph nodes, adjacent tissues. Axillary draining lymph nodes of breast cancer patients supplied the node samples. TCRdb reanalysed the multiplex PCR reads using MiXCR and keeps one entry per CDR3 protein. Altogether around 290,000 distinct CDR3 sequences are present, about 33% being singletons, with the ten largest covering approximately 1%. The specimen sequenced was axillary lymph node tissue. Receptor source: a female donor with breast cancer. Some clones in this sample may be carry-over from other donors' samples.

As to this clonotype: This may stem from a read error, because a much larger clone lies one nucleotide away. The conserved closing phenylalanine or tryptophan is absent in this CDR3, likely reflecting a read error. V and J are TRBV4-1 and TRBJ2-7; 13 bases map to TRBD2. V lost 1 base, J lost 2 bases, and 8 bases stayed unmatched. The CDR3 is 18 amino acids. CDR1 and CDR2 (germline): MGHRA, YSYEKL. The DNA of the CDR3 is TGCGCCAGCAGCCAAGTTGATACCGGGACTAGCGGGGCCTACGAGCAGTACTCC. This gives the protein CASSQVDTGTSGAYEQYS.

The chain's CDR3 is CASSLSAGGRETEAFF. As DNA, the CDR3 is TGTGCCAGCAGCTTGTCGGCAGGGGGCCGTGAAACTGAAGCTTTCTTT. The chain joins TRBV11-1 to TRBJ1-1; 8 positions agree with TRBD1. CDR1 and CDR2 from the germline V gene are SGHAT and FQDESV (reference sequence). This CDR3 spans 16 amino acids. Trimming cost V 3 bases and J 5 bases; bases outside gene matches: 11.

In this sample, this clonotype turned up a few times. At one end, the junction sequence differs from germline, possibly due to a read error. The CDR3 DNA is TGTGCCAGTAGTAAGGGGAACACCGGGGAGCTGCTTTTT. Amino acid sequence: CASSKGNTGELLF. V and J are TRBV19 and TRBJ2-2; D possibly uses TRBD1 or TRBD2 (5 bases each). The CDR3 has 13 residues. Germline V lookup: CDR1 LNHDA, CDR2 SQIVND (reference sequence).

The CDR3 DNA sequence: TGTGCCAGCAGCTTATGGGCAGGGACCGGGCACGAGCAGTACTTC. It codes for CASSLWAGTGHEQYF. The chain carries TRBV7-9 and TRBJ2-7; D may match TRBD1 or TRBD2 (5 bases each). Germline V CDR1 and CDR2: SEHNR, FQNEAQ (reference sequence). V gave up 2 bases and J gave up 5 bases, with 16 bases separating them. The CDR3 is 15 residues long.

V is TRBV30 and J is TRBJ2-7; D might be TRBD1 or TRBD2, each matching 5 bases. This CDR3 has 11 amino acids. V was shortened by 5 bases and J by 3 bases, with 8 bases between the two germline ends. The V gene's germline CDR1 is GTSNPN and CDR2 SVGIG (reference sequence). CDR3 nucleotides: TGTGCCTGGGGGACCGGCTACGAGCAGTACTTC. Its translation is CAWGTGYEQYF.

Turning to this clonotype: As the CDR3 is not closed by the conserved phenylalanine or tryptophan, this likely results from a read error. The rearrangement uses TRBV6-5 and TRBJ2-7; D is ambiguous. Germline V lookup: CDR1 MNHEY, CDR2 SVGAGI. The CDR3 length is 15 residues. V was cut by 5 bases and J by 2 bases, with 16 bases left in between. This chain's CDR3 is CASSHGSSPTYEQYS. The CDR3 DNA is TGTGCCAGCAGTCACGGTTCCTCTCCAACCTACGAGCAGTACTCC.

The gene calls are TRBV7-9 and TRBJ2-1; TRBD2 agrees at 12 bases. Trimming cost V 5 bases and J 1 base; bases outside gene matches: 6. From germline, CDR1 is SEHNR and CDR2 FQNEAQ (reference sequence). CDR3 length: 17 amino acids. CDR3 residues: CASSPRTSGKSYNEQFF. The CDR3 bases are TGTGCCAGCAGCCCGAGGACTAGCGGGAAATCCTACAATGAGCAGTTCTTC.

Comment on this clonotype: A single base separates this from a much larger clone, so it may be a read error. The rearrangement uses TRBV20-1 and TRBJ2-1; a possible D gene is TRBD2 (5 bases). Germline V gives CDR1 DFQATT, CDR2 SNEGSKA (reference sequence). With 4 bases removed from V and 0 bases from J, the gap between germline ends came to 19 bases. The CDR3 has 17 amino acids. This CDR3 is CSAIELPSKSSYNEQFF. CDR3 in DNA: TGCAGTGCTATAGAATTGCCTAGCAAAAGCTCCTACAATGAGCAGTTCTTC.

The chain links TRBV6-5 to TRBJ1-3, with 7 bases aligning to TRBD1. Trimming took 5 bases from V and 0 from J; bases not matched to a gene: 13. Germline values: CDR1 MNHEY, CDR2 SVGAGI. There are 18 residues in the CDR3. CDR3 sequence (DNA): TGTGCCAGCAGTGCCGGGACAGAAGCTACCTACTCTGGAAACACCATATATTTT. This codes for CASSAGTEATYSGNTIYF.

This clonotype was seen many times. The chain combines TRBV20-1 with TRBJ2-5, with 8 nucleotides matching TRBD1. Germline lookup yields CDR1 DFQATT and CDR2 SNEGSKA (reference sequence). The CDR3 has 15 residues. J lost 5 bases, V lost 0 bases, and 8 bases had no gene match. The CDR3: CSARDPTGAGETQYF. The CDR3 DNA is TGCAGTGCTAGAGACCCGACAGGGGCGGGGGAGACCCAGTACTTC.

Ten or more counts support this clonotype. The V call is TRBV10-1, the J call TRBJ2-7; D remains unclear. The CDR3 spans 11 residues. Germline CDR1 WNHNN, CDR2 SYGVQD (reference sequence). In DNA, the CDR3 is TGCGCAGCGTTCGTGTACTACGAGCAGTACTTC. As protein: CAAFVYYEQYF.

This clonotype has a count of ten or more. V gene TRBV6-5 combines with J gene TRBJ2-1, with 8 bases fitting TRBD2. Germline V gene lookup returns CDR1 MNHEY and CDR2 SVGAGI. CDR3 length: 15 residues. V shed 2 bases and J 7 bases; nucleotides not matched to a gene: 7. CDR3 sequence reads: CASSYGSGKTNEQFF. The CDR3 bases are TGTGCCAGCAGTTACGGTAGCGGGAAAACGAATGAGCAGTTCTTC.

The chain uses TRBV6-5 and TRBJ2-1; the match to TRBD2 covers 13 bases. The CDR3 runs to 15 residues. Losses at the gene ends were 5 bases for V and 8 bases for J; bases not matched to a gene: 6. Germline V gives CDR1 MNHEY, CDR2 SVGAGI. For the CDR3, the DNA is TGTGCCAGCAGTGCGGGACTAGCGGGAAACTATGAGCAGTTCTTC. This encodes CASSAGLAGNYEQFF.

This clonotype was seen a handful of times. The CDR3 nucleotides read TGTGCCAGCAGTTCGCAGGGGCCCTACAATGAGCAGTTCTTC. It specifies CASSSQGPYNEQFF. The chain links TRBV27 to TRBJ2-1, with D possibly being TRBD1 (6 bases). Trimming pared 4 bases from V and 2 bases from J, leaving 9 bases between. The CDR3 is 14 amino acids. Germline CDR1 and CDR2: MNHEY and SMNVEV (reference sequence).

This sequence joins TRBV7-2 and TRBJ1-4; D possibly corresponds to TRBD1 (6 bases). With 1 base removed from V and 7 bases from J, the gap between germline ends came to 10 bases. Germline V CDR1 and CDR2: SGHTA, FQGNSA. The CDR3 has 14 residues. The CDR3 here is CASSLGGQGEKLFF. The CDR3 DNA follows: TGTGCCAGCAGCTTAGGGGGGCAGGGTGAAAAACTGTTTTTT.

There are many counts of this clonotype. V usage is TRBV30 and J usage is TRBJ2-3; D not certain. CDR1 is GTSNPN and CDR2 is SVGIG in the germline V gene (reference sequence). The ends were cut back, 4 bases at V and 2 bases at J, with 7 bases in the middle. The length of the CDR3 is 12 residues. For the CDR3, the DNA is TGTGCCTGGACCGTAGACACAGATACGCAGTATTTT. Residues: CAWTVDTDTQYF.

There are many counts of this clonotype. The chain recombines TRBV7-2 with TRBJ2-7; TRBD2 might be the D (6 bases). Germline values: CDR1 SGHTA, CDR2 FQGNSA. The CDR3 covers 14 residues. Trimming cost V 3 bases and J 3 bases, with 12 bases left between them. The chain's CDR3 is CASSLGLTNYEQYF. CDR3 sequence (DNA): TGTGCCAGCAGCTTGGGACTTACGAACTACGAGCAGTACTTC.

This clonotype was seen at least ten times. The chain employs TRBV7-2 and TRBJ2-1; the D gene could be TRBD1 or TRBD2 (5 bases each). The germline V gene encodes CDR1 SGHTA and CDR2 FQGNSA. Trimming cost V 5 bases and J 8 bases, with 19 bases left between them. This CDR3 has 15 residues. CDR3 coding DNA: TGTGCCAGCAGCCCCGGGACGACGGGGATCCATGAGCAGTTCTTC. It codes for CASSPGTTGIHEQFF.

This clonotype was counted at least ten times. V gene TRBV10-3 combines with J gene TRBJ2-7; D tentatively fits TRBD1 or TRBD2 (5 bases each). Germline V lookup: CDR1 ENHRY, CDR2 SYGVKD. CDR3 size: 13 residues. The germline V and J ends were trimmed by 5 bases and 5 bases, with 13 bases remaining between them. The CDR3 DNA is TGTGCCATCAGTCGGGACCACCCCGACGAGCAGTACTTC. Amino acid sequence: CAISRDHPDEQYF.

This clonotype was counted ten times or more. The chain couples TRBV19 to TRBJ2-3; 10 bases are shared with TRBD1. V dropped 10 bases and J dropped 3; count of bases not matched to a gene: 16. Looked up from germline, CDR1 is LNHDA and CDR2 is SQIVND (reference sequence). The CDR3 consists of 17 residues. For the CDR3, the DNA is TGTGCCACTGGGGACGACCGGGACAGGGGCTTTACAGATACGCAGTATTTT. It encodes CATGDDRDRGFTDTQYF. Full variable domain (remainder filled in from reference TRBV19 and TRBJ2-3): DGGITQSPKYLFRKEGQNVTLSCEQNLNHDAMYWYRQDPGQGLRLIYYSQIVNDFQKGDIAEGYSVSREKKESFPLTVTSAQKNPTAFYLCATGDDRDRGFTDTQYFGPGTRLTVL.

This clonotype was observed many times. The chain is built from TRBV19 and TRBJ1-3; tentatively, D is TRBD1 (6 bases). Looked up from germline, CDR1 is LNHDA and CDR2 is SQIVND (reference sequence). Trimming removed 5 bases from V and 3 bases from J, with 11 bases in between. This CDR3 spans 14 amino acids. CDR3 residues: CASSVGAFGNTIYF. CDR3 coding DNA: TGTGCCAGTAGTGTGGGGGCATTTGGAAACACCATATATTTT. The variable domain in full, completed from reference TRBV19 and TRBJ1-3, reads DGGITQSPKYLFRKEGQNVTLSCEQNLNHDAMYWYRQDPGQGLRLIYYSQIVNDFQKGDIAEGYSVSREKKESFPLTVTSAQKNPTAFYLCASSVGAFGNTIYFGEGSWLTVV.

As for this clonotype: At one end the junction does not follow the germline gene, possibly because of a read error. V is TRBV6-1 and J is TRBJ2-2; D remains ambiguous. The CDR3 is 14 residues long. Germline values: CDR1 MNHNS, CDR2 SASEGT. The CDR3 spells CVSSIQENTGELFF. The CDR3 DNA sequence: TGTGTCAGCAGCATACAAGAGAACACCGGGGAGCTGTTTTTT.

This clonotype was seen only a few times. A much larger clone differs by one base, so this may be a read error. This chain uses TRBV11-2 with TRBJ1-2; D remains unclear. This CDR3 comprises 14 residues. Germline V gene lookup returns CDR1 SGHAT and CDR2 FQNNGV. Trimming stripped 3 bases from V and 4 bases from J, with 12 bases between. CDR3 nucleotides: TGTGCCAGCAGCTTTTGGCCCAAAGGCTATGGCTACACCTTC. It specifies CASSFWPKGYGYTF.

This clonotype was observed at least ten times. The chain recombines TRBV20-1 with TRBJ1-2, with D hard to call. V was trimmed by 0 bases and J by 4 bases, leaving 9 bases between them. This CDR3 has 13 residues. CDR1 and CDR2 (germline): DFQATT, SNEGSKA (reference sequence). CDR3: CSARDKATYGYTF. CDR3 nucleotide sequence: TGCAGTGCTAGAGACAAGGCTACCTATGGCTACACCTTC.